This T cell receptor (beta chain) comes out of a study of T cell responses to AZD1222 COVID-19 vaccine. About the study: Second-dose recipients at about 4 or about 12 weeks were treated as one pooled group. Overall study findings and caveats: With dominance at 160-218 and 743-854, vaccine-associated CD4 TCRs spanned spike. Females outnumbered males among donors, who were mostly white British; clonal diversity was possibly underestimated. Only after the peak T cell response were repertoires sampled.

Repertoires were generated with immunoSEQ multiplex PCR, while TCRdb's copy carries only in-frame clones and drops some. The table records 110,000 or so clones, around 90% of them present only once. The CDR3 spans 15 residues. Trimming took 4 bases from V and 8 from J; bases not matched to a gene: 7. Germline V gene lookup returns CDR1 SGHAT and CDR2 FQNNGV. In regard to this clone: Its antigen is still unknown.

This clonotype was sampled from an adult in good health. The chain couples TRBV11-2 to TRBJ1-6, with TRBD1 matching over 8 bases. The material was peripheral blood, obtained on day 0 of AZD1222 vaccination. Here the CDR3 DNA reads TGTGCCAGCAGCTCCAGGGGGCTTGGGGATTCACCCCTCCACTTT. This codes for CASSSRGLGDSPLHF.